What follows is one T cell receptor (beta chain) and its context. This clonotype was seen ten or more times. What this receptor recognizes is not known. Base qualities were left out, and no much larger clone turns up one base away. The data stem from a study of CD8+CD57+ T cells in acquired aplastic anemia (dated by TCRdb to the late 2010s). Regarding the study in general: On average, sorted CD4+ and CD8+ cells yielded 3.2 ug of extracted DNA, with a range of 0.2 to 27.4 ug. For healthy donor samples, the average read count was around 9.8 million for CD4+ cells and around 12 million for CD8+ cells. Results the study describes overall, beyond this receptor: Between patients and healthy controls, no significant difference in CD8+ Simpson's diversity was found (P=0.060). Twenty-nine CD8+ CDR3 sequences were shared between patients and controls but appeared highly expressed in patients and within their immunodominant clones.

TCR beta VDJ combination and CDR3 sequence profiling used genomic DNA as the template. An Illumina HiSeq 2000 was the platform used for TCR repertoire sequencing. The study's own analysis went as follows. Repertoires were assessed using TRBV/TRBJ rearrangement plots, CDR3 size and DJ length profiles, and Simpson's diversity index. The most abundant DNA sequence in the deep sequencing data was defined as the immunodominant clone. CDR3 amino acid sequences were screened for sharing across subjects and were compared with published repertoires and the VDJdb database. In TCRdb, the public reads were trimmed at Q25 with fastp and aligned with MiXCR, with productive beta chains retained. Rows with a matching CDR3 protein are joined into one entry that keeps the most common DNA and genes. These V and J calls derive from TCRdb rather than the authors' analysis. The sample table shows around 400,000 distinct CDR3 sequences, and just under 70% are seen once. The biggest ten clones account for 4% of the sample.

The study deep-sequenced TCR repertoires of sorted CD4+ and CD8+ blood T cells from severe aplastic anemia patients and healthy subjects. Ficoll-Paque density gradient centrifugation was used to isolate peripheral blood mononuclear cells. CD4+ and CD8+ T cells were sorted by FACS or magnetic beads before DNA extraction. The germline V gene (reference sequence) sets CDR1 to SGHKS and CDR2 to YYEKEE. Deletion took 3 bases off V and 1 base off J, with a span of 11 bases between the germline ends. The CDR3 measures 15 amino acids from cysteine to phenylalanine. Just CDR3 DNA is preserved here, 45 bases in frame from base 1.

The chain was built from TRBV5-5 and TRBJ1-3; the D gene assignment is ambiguous. The sequencing input was sorted CD4+, CD8+, or CD8+CD57+ T cells (not recorded which) from PBMCs. This sequence was found in a human donor in good health, serving as a control. The CDR3 reads as follows: CASSSAAGSGNTIYF. The nucleotide sequence reads TGTGCCAGCAGCTCCGCGGCCGGATCTGGAAACACCATATATTTT.